A selection of T cell receptor beta chains follows, all from one sample in a study of blood T cells in healthy people across ages. MiXCR was run by TCRdb on the 5' RACE reads, yielding one entry per CDR3 protein. The sample includes approximately 730,000 distinct CDR3 sequences, about 55% of them seen just once. The sequenced sample consisted of blood. The source is a man aged 80 or over in good health. CDR3s include the opening cysteine and the closing phenylalanine or tryptophan. The order of the fields is clone size, V gene, J gene, D gene, CDR3 protein, CDR3 DNA. D genes are given only for firm matches. The size of a clone is reported for some rows only, either as once, few or many, or as a class for expanded clones.

clone_size: few; v_call: TRBV20-1; j_call: TRBJ1-1; d_call: TRBD1; cdr3_aa: CSAKGQGAAEAFF; cdr3_nt: TGCAGTGCCAAGGGACAGGGGGCCGCTGAAGCTTTCTTT
clone_size: once; v_call: TRBV27; j_call: TRBJ2-7; d_call: NA; cdr3_aa: CASSSSVGLGGHEQYF; cdr3_nt: TGTGCCAGCAGTTCCTCCGTGGGACTCGGAGGCCACGAGCAGTACTTC
clone_size: NA; v_call: TRBV20-1; j_call: TRBJ1-5; d_call: NA; cdr3_aa: CSVWRGRNQPQHF; cdr3_nt: TGCAGTGTTTGGCGGGGTCGCAATCAGCCCCAGCATTTT
clone_size: few; v_call: TRBV24-1; j_call: TRBJ2-3; d_call: NA; cdr3_aa: CATSDPRDSTDTQYF; cdr3_nt: TGTGCCACCAGTGACCCTCGGGACAGCACAGATACGCAGTATTTT
clone_size: NA; v_call: TRBV5-1; j_call: TRBJ2-7; d_call: TRBD2; cdr3_aa: CASSLTREAPYEQYF; cdr3_nt: TGCGCCAGCAGCTTGACGCGGGAGGCCCCCTACGAGCAGTACTTC
clone_size: few; v_call: TRBV10-3; j_call: TRBJ2-1; d_call: NA; cdr3_aa: CAISESTLRHNEQFF; cdr3_nt: TGTGCCATCAGTGAGTCGACTCTGCGGCACAATGAGCAGTTCTTC
clone_size: NA; v_call: TRBV5-5; j_call: TRBJ2-7; d_call: TRBD1; cdr3_aa: CASSSPPRDRRGHEQYF; cdr3_nt: TGTGCCAGCAGCTCGCCCCCACGGGACAGAAGAGGGCACGAGCAGTACTTC
clone_size: NA; v_call: TRBV20-1; j_call: TRBJ2-5; d_call: TRBD1; cdr3_aa: CSAALQGAVETQYF; cdr3_nt: TGCAGTGCCGCCTTACAGGGGGCAGTCGAGACCCAGTACTTC
clone_size: NA; v_call: TRBV4-1; j_call: TRBJ2-7; d_call: TRBD1; cdr3_aa: CASSQKIVETGFYEQYF; cdr3_nt: TGCGCCAGCAGCCAAAAAATTGTGGAGACAGGGTTCTACGAGCAGTACTTC
clone_size: NA; v_call: TRBV25-1; j_call: TRBJ1-4; d_call: TRBD1; cdr3_aa: CASRGRGYEKLFF; cdr3_nt: TGTGCCAGCAGGGGCAGGGGGTACGAAAAACTGTTTTTT
clone_size: once; v_call: TRBV7-9; j_call: TRBJ2-3; d_call: TRBD2; cdr3_aa: CASSPTLAGERTQYF; cdr3_nt: TGTGCCAGCAGCCCCACATTGGCGGGGGAGCGTACGCAGTATTTT
clone_size: NA; v_call: TRBV28; j_call: TRBJ2-4; d_call: NA; cdr3_aa: CASSLGRGLAKNIQYF; cdr3_nt: TGCGCCAGCAGTTTGGGGCGGGGACTAGCCAAAAACATTCAGTACTTC
clone_size: few; v_call: TRBV2; j_call: TRBJ2-2; d_call: TRBD2; cdr3_aa: CASSESDAGEWSGELFF; cdr3_nt: TGTGCCAGCAGTGAAAGCGATGCGGGAGAGTGGAGCGGGGAGCTGTTTTTT
clone_size: few; v_call: TRBV5-1; j_call: TRBJ2-3; d_call: TRBD2; cdr3_aa: CASSPRAGGDGDTQYF; cdr3_nt: TGCGCCAGCAGCCCCCGCGCGGGAGGAGATGGAGATACGCAGTATTTT
clone_size: NA; v_call: TRBV20-1; j_call: TRBJ2-7; d_call: TRBD2; cdr3_aa: CSAPGGLSYEQYF; cdr3_nt: TGCAGTGCCCCGGGGGGTCTTTCCTACGAGCAGTACTTC
clone_size: few; v_call: TRBV12-3/TRBV12-4; j_call: TRBJ1-2; d_call: NA; cdr3_aa: CASSFLREVGYTF; cdr3_nt: TGTGCCAGCAGTTTCCTCCGGGAGGTGGGCTACACCTTC
clone_size: NA; v_call: TRBV28; j_call: TRBJ2-1; d_call: NA; cdr3_aa: CASSPVNRVPQNEQFF; cdr3_nt: TGTGCCAGCAGTCCCGTAAACAGGGTCCCCCAAAATGAGCAGTTCTTC
clone_size: NA; v_call: TRBV5-4; j_call: TRBJ1-1; d_call: NA; cdr3_aa: CASSGGAVLNTEAFF; cdr3_nt: TGTGCCAGCAGCGGAGGGGCAGTCCTGAACACTGAAGCTTTCTTT
clone_size: NA; v_call: TRBV20-1; j_call: TRBJ2-1; d_call: NA; cdr3_aa: CSARTDPSYNEQFF; cdr3_nt: TGCAGTGCTAGGACGGATCCCTCCTACAATGAGCAGTTCTTC
clone_size: few; v_call: TRBV20-1; j_call: TRBJ2-7; d_call: TRBD2; cdr3_aa: CSASRRVAGSYEQYF; cdr3_nt: TGCAGTGCTAGCCGCCGGGTAGCGGGATCCTACGAGCAGTACTTC
clone_size: many; v_call: TRBV2; j_call: TRBJ2-3; d_call: TRBD2; cdr3_aa: CASSYSSGGGGDAYF; cdr3_nt: TGTGCCAGCAGTTATTCGTCGGGGGGGGGCGGAGACGCGTATTTT
clone_size: few; v_call: TRBV7-2; j_call: TRBJ2-3; d_call: NA; cdr3_aa: CASSLEDGPDTQYF; cdr3_nt: TGTGCCAGCAGCTTAGAGGACGGCCCAGATACGCAGTATTTT
clone_size: few; v_call: TRBV12-3/TRBV12-4; j_call: TRBJ1-5; d_call: NA; cdr3_aa: CASRRGVRQPQHF; cdr3_nt: TGTGCCAGCAGGCGAGGGGTGAGGCAGCCCCAGCATTTT
clone_size: NA; v_call: TRBV7-2; j_call: TRBJ2-7; d_call: NA; cdr3_aa: CASSPAPGLFEQYF; cdr3_nt: TGTGCCAGCAGCCCCGCTCCGGGACTCTTCGAGCAGTACTTC
clone_size: NA; v_call: TRBV5-5; j_call: TRBJ1-5; d_call: NA; cdr3_aa: CASSISSGGLYGQPQHF; cdr3_nt: TGTGCCAGCAGCATCTCGTCCGGGGGGCTTTATGGTCAGCCCCAGCATTTT
clone_size: NA; v_call: TRBV15; j_call: TRBJ2-7; d_call: TRBD2; cdr3_aa: CATSRGGLAGSRSYEQYF; cdr3_nt: TGTGCCACCAGCAGGGGGGGACTAGCGGGTTCTCGGTCCTACGAGCAGTACTTC
clone_size: NA; v_call: TRBV13; j_call: TRBJ2-4; d_call: TRBD2; cdr3_aa: CASSLTMGLAGINIQYF; cdr3_nt: TGTGCCAGCAGCTTAACGATGGGGCTAGCGGGGATAAACATTCAGTACTTC
clone_size: NA; v_call: TRBV27; j_call: TRBJ2-3; d_call: NA; cdr3_aa: CASSFVWGADTQYF; cdr3_nt: TGTGCCAGCAGTTTCGTCTGGGGCGCAGATACGCAGTATTTT
clone_size: few; v_call: TRBV20-1; j_call: TRBJ2-7; d_call: NA; cdr3_aa: CSAIATPSYEQYF; cdr3_nt: TGCAGTGCTATTGCGACTCCTTCCTACGAGCAGTACTTC
clone_size: few; v_call: TRBV7-8; j_call: TRBJ2-1; d_call: NA; cdr3_aa: CASSLGGGAGYNEQFF; cdr3_nt: TGTGCCAGCAGCTTAGGTGGGGGGGCAGGGTACAATGAGCAGTTCTTC